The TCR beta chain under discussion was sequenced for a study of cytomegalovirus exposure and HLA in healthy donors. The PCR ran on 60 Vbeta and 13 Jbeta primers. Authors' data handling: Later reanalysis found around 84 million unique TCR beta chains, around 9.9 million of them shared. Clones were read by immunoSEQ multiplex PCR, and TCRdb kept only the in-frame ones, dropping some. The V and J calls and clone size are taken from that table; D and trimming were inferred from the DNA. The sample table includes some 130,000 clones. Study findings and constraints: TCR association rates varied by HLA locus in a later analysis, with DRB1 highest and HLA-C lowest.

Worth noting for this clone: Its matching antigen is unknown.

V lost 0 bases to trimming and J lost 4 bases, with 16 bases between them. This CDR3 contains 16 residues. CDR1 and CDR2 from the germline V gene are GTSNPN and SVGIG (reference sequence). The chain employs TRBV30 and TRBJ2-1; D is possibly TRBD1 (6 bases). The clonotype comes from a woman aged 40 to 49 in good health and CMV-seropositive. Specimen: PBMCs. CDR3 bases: TGTGCCTGGAGTGTAGGTCAGGGGTTAAAGTACAATGAGCAGTTCTTC. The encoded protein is CAWSVGQGLKYNEQFF.